The 24 T cell receptor beta chains reported below all come from one sample, sequenced in a study of T cell changes during pregnancy in multiple sclerosis. Measured with immunoSEQ multiplex PCR; TCRdb has only the in-frame clones, and not every one. Of tens of thousands of clones listed, roughly 93% were seen once; the top ten hold 2.5% to 3%. The input for sequencing was peripheral blood, taken in the second trimester of pregnancy. The source is a female donor with multiple sclerosis, enrolled in a pregnancy study.

The chain has TRBV27 and TRBJ1-6, with 7 nucleotides matching TRBD1. V dropped 5 bases and J dropped 6; count of bases not matched to a gene: 7. This CDR3 has 15 residues. The germline V gene encodes CDR1 MNHEY and CDR2 SMNVEV (reference sequence). The CDR3 protein is CASSPRTGRNSPLHF. The CDR3 region has the DNA TGTGCCAGCAGTCCCCGGACAGGACGTAATTCACCCCTCCACTTT.

The chain joins TRBV6-1 to TRBJ2-3; no clear D. Deletions cut 8 bases from V and 4 bases from J, with 13 bases between. The CDR3 has 13 residues. The germline V gene encodes CDR1 MNHNS and CDR2 SASEGT. CDR3 protein: CASGRSRADTQYF. In DNA, the CDR3 is TGTGCCAGCGGCCGGAGTCGGGCAGATACGCAGTATTTT.

This rearrangement joins TRBV11-2 to TRBJ2-7; 7 bases match TRBD1. CDR3 length: 17 residues. Germline-derived CDR1 and CDR2 are SGHAT and FQNNGV. V trimming: 1 base; J trimming: 3 bases; junction bases outside the gene matches: 12. The CDR3 spells CASSLVSGGGRVYEQYF. DNA of the CDR3: TGTGCCAGCAGCTTAGTATCAGGGGGTGGTCGGGTCTACGAGCAGTACTTC.

The rearrangement links TRBV15 to TRBJ1-2; perhaps TRBD1 as D (5 bases). The V gene's germline CDR1 is LNHNV and CDR2 YYDKDF (reference sequence). The CDR3 is 15 amino acids. Trimming shortened V by 0 bases and J by 5 bases, and 13 bases separated the two germline ends. The CDR3 region has the DNA TGTGCCACCAGCAGAGATTTGAAGGCAGGGTATGGCTACACCTTC. Residues: CATSRDLKAGYGYTF.

This chain links TRBV2 with TRBJ2-1; 10 bases line up with TRBD2. The CDR3 totals 17 residues. Germline loops: CDR1 SNHLY, CDR2 FYNNEI. J was trimmed by 0 bases and V by 3 bases; bases with no gene match: 5. CDR3 amino acids: CASSDTSGDSSYNEQFF. CDR3 nucleotide sequence: TGTGCCAGCAGTGATACTAGCGGGGATTCCTCCTACAATGAGCAGTTCTTC.

The J gene is TRBJ2-1, the V gene TRBV7-2; TRBD2 aligns across 11 bases. Trimming removed 2 bases from V and 4 bases from J; junction bases left unmatched: 7. Germline lookup yields CDR1 SGHTA and CDR2 FQGNSA. The CDR3 has 17 residues. DNA of the CDR3: TGTGCCAGCAGCTTACTCCTAGCGGGGGGATCTTACAATGAGCAGTTCTTC. The encoded protein is CASSLLLAGGSYNEQFF.

The J gene is TRBJ2-1, the V gene TRBV6-1, with D perhaps matching TRBD1 (6 bases). Germline-derived CDR1 and CDR2 are MNHNS and SASEGT. Trimming removed 1 base at V and 2 bases at J, with 12 bases between. The CDR3 loop spans 16 amino acids. This chain's CDR3 is CASSEEKSGAYNEQFF. The CDR3 region has the DNA TGTGCCAGCAGTGAAGAAAAATCAGGGGCCTACAATGAGCAGTTCTTC.

The rearrangement links TRBV6-1 to TRBJ2-7; TRBD1 agrees at 9 bases. The CDR3 length is 14 residues. The germline V gene has CDR1 MNHNS and CDR2 SASEGT. J gave up 3 bases and V 4 bases, and 4 bases lay outside the gene matches. The CDR3 DNA reads TGTGCCAGCAGTGTGGGACAGGGCGACTACGAGCAGTACTTC. Translated, it gives CASSVGQGDYEQYF.

The gene calls are TRBV4-1 and TRBJ1-2, with TRBD1 matching over 9 bases. Germline CDR1 MGHRA, CDR2 YSYEKL. The CDR3 has 16 amino acids. J gave up 2 bases and V 0 bases, and 4 bases lay outside the gene matches. The DNA for the CDR3 is TGCGCCAGCAGCCAAGATCCGACAGGGGGGAACTATGGCTACACCTTC. As protein: CASSQDPTGGNYGYTF.

The rearrangement joins TRBV10-3 to TRBJ2-5; 7 bases align to TRBD1. The ends lost 8 bases at V and 4 bases at J; junction bases unmatched: 4. The CDR3 has 12 residues. Germline CDR1 ENHRY, CDR2 SYGVKD. DNA for the CDR3: TGTGCCATCCGGGACAGAAGAGAGACCCAGTACTTC. Translation: CAIRDRRETQYF.

CDR3 in amino acids: CAWTSGLSTEAFF. The CDR3, as DNA: TGTGCCTGGACGTCAGGGTTGAGCACTGAAGCTTTCTTT. The gene calls are TRBV30 and TRBJ1-1, with D possibly TRBD1 on 5 matching bases. Trimming left V 4 bases short and J 4 bases short, with 13 bases between. Germline assignment: CDR1 GTSNPN and CDR2 SVGIG (reference sequence). There are 13 residues in the CDR3.

The rearrangement uses TRBV6-1 and TRBJ1-4, with 7 bases aligning to TRBD1. Germline values: CDR1 MNHNS, CDR2 SASEGT. V shed 5 bases, J shed 2 bases, and the junction held 5 bases outside the gene matches. This CDR3 region has 15 residues. CDR3 sequence (DNA): TGTGCCAGCAGTAGCTTACAGGGGACTAATGAAAAACTGTTTTTT. Amino acids: CASSSLQGTNEKLFF.

The chain is built from TRBV18 and TRBJ2-3; TRBD2 aligns across 11 bases. Germline V lookup: CDR1 KGHSH, CDR2 LQKENI. Trimming took 3 bases from V and 3 from J; bases not matched to a gene: 5. The CDR3 has 16 amino acids. The CDR3 protein is CASSPPRLAGTDTQYF. The CDR3 DNA is TGTGCCAGCTCACCCCCTCGACTAGCGGGGACAGATACGCAGTATTTT.

This clone was seen just once. The V call is TRBV11-2, the J call TRBJ2-7; maybe TRBD2 (6 bases). CDR3 length: 14 residues. V lost 4 bases and J lost 2, with 12 bases in between. The germline CDR1 and CDR2 sequences are SGHAT and FQNNGV. The CDR3 bases are TGTGCCAGCAGCTCCTTCTCGGGGGCCTACGAGCAGTACTTC. Amino acid sequence: CASSSFSGAYEQYF.

V usage is TRBV4-1 and J usage is TRBJ2-1; 7 bases are a match to TRBD1. CDR1 and CDR2 (germline): MGHRA, YSYEKL. J was trimmed by 6 bases and V by 5 bases; bases with no gene match: 7. The CDR3 runs 14 residues. In DNA form, the CDR3 reads TGCGCCAGCAGCTCGCCGGGACAGTCCAATGAGCAGTTCTTC. Amino acid sequence: CASSSPGQSNEQFF.

The rearrangement joins TRBV28 to TRBJ1-5; TRBD1 is a possible D gene (5 bases). V was clipped by 6 bases and J by 6 bases, with 15 bases between them. The CDR3 consists of 14 residues. CDR1 is MDHEN, CDR2 SYDVKM, per germline. Here the CDR3 reads CASRAGDPGQPQHF. As DNA, the CDR3 is TGTGCCAGCAGGGCGGGGGATCCTGGTCAGCCCCAGCATTTT.

The chain links TRBV6-1 to TRBJ1-2; 11 bases fit TRBD1. After removal of 6 bases from V and 8 bases from J, the junction contained 8 bases not matched to a gene. The CDR3 has 14 residues. Germline CDR1 and CDR2: MNHNS and SASEGT. CDR3 bases: TGTGCCAGCAGCGGGGGGACAGGGGGTCGAGGCTACACCTTC. Its translation is CASSGGTGGRGYTF.

The rearrangement links TRBV5-1 to TRBJ2-3, with D perhaps TRBD2 (6 bases). V lost 2 bases and J lost 6, with 16 bases in between. Germline V lookup: CDR1 SGHRS, CDR2 YFSETQ. The CDR3 runs 15 residues. The CDR3 sequence: CASSFGGGVSDTQYF. The CDR3 coding sequence is TGCGCCAGCAGCTTCGGCGGCGGGGTGTCTGATACGCAGTATTTT.

The genes are TRBV19 and TRBJ2-7, with 13 bases matching TRBD2. CDR3 length: 15 residues. Germline loops: CDR1 LNHDA, CDR2 SQIVND (reference sequence). The junction had 4 bases not matched to a gene; V was cut back by 5 bases and J by 3 bases. The CDR3 is CASSRTSGSGYEQYF. CDR3 in DNA: TGTGCCAGTAGTCGGACTAGCGGGAGTGGCTACGAGCAGTACTTC.

This clone appeared a single time. The chain links TRBV5-3 to TRBJ1-6; 7 nucleotides match TRBD1. TRBV5-3 belongs to the ORF category, with a function that is uncertain. The V and J ends lost 1 base and 5 bases, in that order; junction bases with no gene match: 6. This CDR3 has 16 residues. The CDR3 is CARSLQAGGDNSPLHF. CDR3 sequence (DNA): TGTGCCAGAAGCTTGCAAGCAGGGGGTGATAATTCACCCCTCCACTTT.

V gene TRBV6-6 combines with J gene TRBJ1-3; D is unclear. Germline lookup yields CDR1 MNHNY and CDR2 SVGAGI (reference sequence). The CDR3 extends over 16 amino acids. Trimming stripped 0 bases from V and 0 bases from J, with 9 bases between. The CDR3: CASSYSHSFSGNTIYF. CDR3 sequence (DNA): TGTGCCAGCAGTTACTCCCACAGCTTCTCTGGAAACACCATATATTTT.

V usage is TRBV2 and J usage is TRBJ2-3; TRBD2 matches at 10 bases. The ends lost 3 bases at V and 5 bases at J; junction bases unmatched: 14. The CDR3 covers 18 residues. Germline CDR1 and CDR2: SNHLY and FYNNEI. DNA of the CDR3: TGTGCCAGCAGTGAGGTAGCCCTAGCGGGGGACTTCGGAGATACGCAGTATTTT. Amino acids: CASSEVALAGDFGDTQYF. The full variable domain, completed using reference TRBV2 and TRBJ2-3, is EPEVTQTPSHQVTQMGQEVILRCVPISNHLYFYWYRQILGQKVEFLVSFYNNEISEKSEIFDDQFSVERPDGSNFTLKIRSTKLEDSAMYFCASSEVALAGDFGDTQYFGPGTRLTVL.

The chain couples TRBV5-4 to TRBJ2-2; 10 bases map to TRBD2. The CDR3 has 17 residues. CDR1 is SGHNT and CDR2 is YYREEE in the germline V gene (reference sequence). J lost 5 bases, V lost 4 bases, and 11 bases had no gene match. The CDR3, as DNA: TGTGCCAGCAGCCCTGGGGGTCTAGCGGGGGCTACCGGGGAGCTGTTTTTT. Protein: CASSPGGLAGATGELFF.

Only a few counts were recorded for this clone. This same CDR3 is encoded by further DNA sequences in the sample. The rearrangement uses TRBV29-1 and TRBJ1-3; the D is unclear. Germline V gene sequence: CDR1 SQVTM, CDR2 ANQGSEA. The CDR3 extends over 11 amino acids. The germline V and J ends were trimmed by 4 bases and 3 bases, with 4 bases remaining between them. The CDR3 here is CSVVLGNTIYF. CDR3 nucleotide sequence: TGCAGCGTTGTCCTTGGAAACACCATATATTTT.